This T cell receptor (beta chain) was found in a study of identical twins. Germline loops: CDR1 DFQATT, CDR2 SNEGSKA (reference sequence). This CDR3 is 14 amino acids long. After removal of 5 bases from V and 5 bases from J, the junction contained 5 bases not matched to a gene. cDNA molecules carried unique molecular identifiers, and template switching added a universal primer site. TCRdb independently ran MiXCR on the 5' RACE reads; one entry per CDR3 protein. The data hold some 250,000 distinct CDR3 sequences, with roughly 12% observed a single time. About this clonotype: Its antigen is unknown.

Study conclusions and caveats: Modelling underestimated the level of out-of-frame TCR alpha sharing observed in monozygotic twins. Cord blood beta clonotypes present at high abundance carried fewer insertions; no such pattern appeared in memory repertoires.

The sample was also linked to a second study, of yellow fever vaccine responses in identical twins. That report adds: A vaccine T cell response that seemed partly convergent and partly personalized was reported in twins.

The sample taken for sequencing was memory (CD45RO+) T cells sorted from blood. The sequence was collected from a woman younger than 35 in good health. J is TRBJ2-1 and V is TRBV20-1; 11 nucleotides match TRBD2. CDR3: CSARLAGNHNEQFF. In nucleotides, the CDR3 is TGCAGTGCTCGACTAGCGGGGAACCACAATGAGCAGTTCTTC.